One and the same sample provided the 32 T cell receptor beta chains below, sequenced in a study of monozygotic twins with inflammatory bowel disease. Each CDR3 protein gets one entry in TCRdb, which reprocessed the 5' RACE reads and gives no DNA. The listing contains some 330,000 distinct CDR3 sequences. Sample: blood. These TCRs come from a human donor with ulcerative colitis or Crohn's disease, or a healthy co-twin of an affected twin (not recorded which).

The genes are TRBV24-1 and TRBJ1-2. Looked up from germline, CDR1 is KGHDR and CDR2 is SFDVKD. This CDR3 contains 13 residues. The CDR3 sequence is CATSAVDTRGYTF.

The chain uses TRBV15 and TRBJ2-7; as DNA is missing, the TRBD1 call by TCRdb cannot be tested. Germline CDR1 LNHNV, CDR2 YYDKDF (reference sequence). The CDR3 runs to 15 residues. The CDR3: CATSTLGRPETKQYF.

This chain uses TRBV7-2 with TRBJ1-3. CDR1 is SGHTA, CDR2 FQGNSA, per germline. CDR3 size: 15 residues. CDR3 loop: CASSLAVISGNTIYF.

The CDR3 is CTLPATKLRGLVSAEVFF. The chain joins TRBV20-1 to TRBJ1-1; TCRdb's assignment of TRBD1 cannot be checked, as there is no DNA. The CDR3 consists of 18 residues. Germline assignment: CDR1 DFQATT and CDR2 SNEGSKA (reference sequence).

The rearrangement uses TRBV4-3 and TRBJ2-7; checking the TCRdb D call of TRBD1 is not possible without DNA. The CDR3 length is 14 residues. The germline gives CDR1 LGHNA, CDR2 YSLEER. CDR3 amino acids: CASPDRKSSYEQYF.

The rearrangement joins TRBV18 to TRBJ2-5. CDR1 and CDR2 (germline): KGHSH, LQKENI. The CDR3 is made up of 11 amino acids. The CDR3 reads CASLTWETQYF.

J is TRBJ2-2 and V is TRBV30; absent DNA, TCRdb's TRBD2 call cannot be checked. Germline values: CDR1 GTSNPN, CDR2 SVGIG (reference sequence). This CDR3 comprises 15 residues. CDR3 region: CAWSPLGTSAGELFF.

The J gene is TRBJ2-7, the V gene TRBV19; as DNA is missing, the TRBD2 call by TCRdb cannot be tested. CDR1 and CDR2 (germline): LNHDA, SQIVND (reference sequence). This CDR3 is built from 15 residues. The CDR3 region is CASSLRTSGTYEQYF.

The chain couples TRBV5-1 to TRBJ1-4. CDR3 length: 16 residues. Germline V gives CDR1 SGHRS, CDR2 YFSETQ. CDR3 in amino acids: CASSLLTSSTNEKLFF.

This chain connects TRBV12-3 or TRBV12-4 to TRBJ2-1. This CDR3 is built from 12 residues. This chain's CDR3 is CASSFFSDEQFF.

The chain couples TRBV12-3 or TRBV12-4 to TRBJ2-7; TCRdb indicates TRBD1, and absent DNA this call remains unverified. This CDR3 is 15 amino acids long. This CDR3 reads CASSGAGTGSGEQYF.

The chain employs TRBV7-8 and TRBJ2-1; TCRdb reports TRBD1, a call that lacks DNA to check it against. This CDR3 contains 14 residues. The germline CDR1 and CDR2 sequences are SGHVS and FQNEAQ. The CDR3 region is CASSLVQGYDEQFF. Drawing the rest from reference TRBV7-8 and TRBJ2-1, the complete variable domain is GAGVSQSPRYKVAKRGQDVALRCDPISGHVSLFWYQQALGQGPEFLTYFQNEAQLDKSGLPSDRFFAERPEGSVSTLKIQRTQQEDSAVYLCASSLVQGYDEQFFGPGTRLTVL.

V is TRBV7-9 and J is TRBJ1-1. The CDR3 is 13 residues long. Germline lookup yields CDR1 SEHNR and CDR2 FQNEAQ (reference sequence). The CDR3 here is CASSTDFSGGAFF.

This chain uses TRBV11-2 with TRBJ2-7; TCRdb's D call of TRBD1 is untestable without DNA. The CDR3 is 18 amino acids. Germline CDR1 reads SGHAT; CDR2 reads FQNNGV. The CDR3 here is CASSSKAYATGIAHEQYF. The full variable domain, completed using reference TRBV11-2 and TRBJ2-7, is EAGVAQSPRYKIIEKRQSVAFWCNPISGHATLYWYQQILGQGPKLLIQFQNNGVVDDSQLPKDRFSAERLKGVDSTLKIQPAKLEDSAVYLCASSSKAYATGIAHEQYFGPGTRLTVT.

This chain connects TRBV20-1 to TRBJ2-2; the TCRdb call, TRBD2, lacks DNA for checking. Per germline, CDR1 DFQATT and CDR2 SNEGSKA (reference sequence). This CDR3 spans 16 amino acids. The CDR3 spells CSARTRGGPNTGELFF.

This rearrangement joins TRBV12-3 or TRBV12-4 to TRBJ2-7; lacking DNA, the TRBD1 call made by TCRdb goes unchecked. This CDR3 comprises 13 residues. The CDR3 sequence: CASSTGFSYEQYF.

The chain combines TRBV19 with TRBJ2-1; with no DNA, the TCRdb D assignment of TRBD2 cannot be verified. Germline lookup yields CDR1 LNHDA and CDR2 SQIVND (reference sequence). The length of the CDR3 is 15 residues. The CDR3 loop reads CASSIGLLVGNEQFF.

CDR3 in amino acids: CASSLAGRNSNQPQHF. V usage is TRBV7-2 and J usage is TRBJ1-5. Germline assignment: CDR1 SGHTA and CDR2 FQGNSA. The CDR3 has 16 residues.

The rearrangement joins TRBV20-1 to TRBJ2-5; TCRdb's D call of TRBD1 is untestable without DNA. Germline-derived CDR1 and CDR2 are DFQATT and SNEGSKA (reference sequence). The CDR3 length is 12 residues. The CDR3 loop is CSAIWGKETQYF.

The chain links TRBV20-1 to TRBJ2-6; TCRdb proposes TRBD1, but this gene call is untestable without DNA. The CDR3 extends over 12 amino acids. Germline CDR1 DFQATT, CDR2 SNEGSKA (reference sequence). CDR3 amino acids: CSAPQGANVLTF.

CDR3: CASSDRSSGNTIYF. The rearrangement joins TRBV5-6 to TRBJ1-3; TCRdb indicates TRBD1, and absent DNA this call remains unverified. In germline, CDR1 is SGHDT, CDR2 YYEEEE. The CDR3 length is 14 residues. The full variable domain, in which reference TRBV5-6 and TRBJ1-3 provide the parts outside the CDR3, is DAGVTQSPTHLIKTRGQQVTLRCSPKSGHDTVSWYQQALGQGPQFIFQYYEEEERQRGNFPDRFSGHQFPNYSSELNVNALLLGDSALYLCASSDRSSGNTIYFGEGSWLTVV.

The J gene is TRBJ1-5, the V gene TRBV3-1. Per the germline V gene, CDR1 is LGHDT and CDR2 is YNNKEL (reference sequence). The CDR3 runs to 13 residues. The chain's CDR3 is CASSQDVAQPQHF.

CDR3 sequence: CASSKIAGGNNEQFF. The gene calls are TRBV21-1 and TRBJ2-1; TCRdb's D call of TRBD2 is untestable without DNA. TRBV21-1 is deemed a pseudogene. CDR3 size: 15 residues.

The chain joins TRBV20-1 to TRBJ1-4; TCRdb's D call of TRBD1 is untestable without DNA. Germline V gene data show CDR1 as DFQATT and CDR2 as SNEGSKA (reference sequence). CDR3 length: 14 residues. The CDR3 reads CSADGASTNEKLFF.

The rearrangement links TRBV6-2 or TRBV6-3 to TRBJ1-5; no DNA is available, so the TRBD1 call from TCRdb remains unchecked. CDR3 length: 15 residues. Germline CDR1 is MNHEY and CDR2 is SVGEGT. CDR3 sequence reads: CASSFPRQGSQPQHF.

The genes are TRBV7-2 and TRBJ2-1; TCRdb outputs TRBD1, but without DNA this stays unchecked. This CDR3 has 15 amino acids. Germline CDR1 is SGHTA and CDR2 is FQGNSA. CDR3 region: CASSLGAGRHNEQFF.

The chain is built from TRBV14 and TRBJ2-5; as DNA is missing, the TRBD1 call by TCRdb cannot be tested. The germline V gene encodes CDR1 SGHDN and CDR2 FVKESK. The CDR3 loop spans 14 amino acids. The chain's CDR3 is CASTLGDRQETQYF.

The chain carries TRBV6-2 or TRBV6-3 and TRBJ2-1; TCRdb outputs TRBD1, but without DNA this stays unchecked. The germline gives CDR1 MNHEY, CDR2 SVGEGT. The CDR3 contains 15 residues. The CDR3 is CASSARGVYNNEQFF.

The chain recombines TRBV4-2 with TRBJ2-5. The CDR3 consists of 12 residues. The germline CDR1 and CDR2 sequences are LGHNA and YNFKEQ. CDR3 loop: CASSQARETQYF.

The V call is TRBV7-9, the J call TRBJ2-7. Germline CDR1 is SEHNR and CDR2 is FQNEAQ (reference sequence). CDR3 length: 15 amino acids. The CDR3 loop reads CASSLGGGCSYEQYF.

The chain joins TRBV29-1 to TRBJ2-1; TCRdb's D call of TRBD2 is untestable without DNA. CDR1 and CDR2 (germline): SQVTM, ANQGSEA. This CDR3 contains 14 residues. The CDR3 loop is CSVVTSGSGQGQFF.

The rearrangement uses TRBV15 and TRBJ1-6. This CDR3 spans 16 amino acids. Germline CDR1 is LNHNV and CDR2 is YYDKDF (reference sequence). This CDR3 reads CATSRDGSSYNSPLHF.